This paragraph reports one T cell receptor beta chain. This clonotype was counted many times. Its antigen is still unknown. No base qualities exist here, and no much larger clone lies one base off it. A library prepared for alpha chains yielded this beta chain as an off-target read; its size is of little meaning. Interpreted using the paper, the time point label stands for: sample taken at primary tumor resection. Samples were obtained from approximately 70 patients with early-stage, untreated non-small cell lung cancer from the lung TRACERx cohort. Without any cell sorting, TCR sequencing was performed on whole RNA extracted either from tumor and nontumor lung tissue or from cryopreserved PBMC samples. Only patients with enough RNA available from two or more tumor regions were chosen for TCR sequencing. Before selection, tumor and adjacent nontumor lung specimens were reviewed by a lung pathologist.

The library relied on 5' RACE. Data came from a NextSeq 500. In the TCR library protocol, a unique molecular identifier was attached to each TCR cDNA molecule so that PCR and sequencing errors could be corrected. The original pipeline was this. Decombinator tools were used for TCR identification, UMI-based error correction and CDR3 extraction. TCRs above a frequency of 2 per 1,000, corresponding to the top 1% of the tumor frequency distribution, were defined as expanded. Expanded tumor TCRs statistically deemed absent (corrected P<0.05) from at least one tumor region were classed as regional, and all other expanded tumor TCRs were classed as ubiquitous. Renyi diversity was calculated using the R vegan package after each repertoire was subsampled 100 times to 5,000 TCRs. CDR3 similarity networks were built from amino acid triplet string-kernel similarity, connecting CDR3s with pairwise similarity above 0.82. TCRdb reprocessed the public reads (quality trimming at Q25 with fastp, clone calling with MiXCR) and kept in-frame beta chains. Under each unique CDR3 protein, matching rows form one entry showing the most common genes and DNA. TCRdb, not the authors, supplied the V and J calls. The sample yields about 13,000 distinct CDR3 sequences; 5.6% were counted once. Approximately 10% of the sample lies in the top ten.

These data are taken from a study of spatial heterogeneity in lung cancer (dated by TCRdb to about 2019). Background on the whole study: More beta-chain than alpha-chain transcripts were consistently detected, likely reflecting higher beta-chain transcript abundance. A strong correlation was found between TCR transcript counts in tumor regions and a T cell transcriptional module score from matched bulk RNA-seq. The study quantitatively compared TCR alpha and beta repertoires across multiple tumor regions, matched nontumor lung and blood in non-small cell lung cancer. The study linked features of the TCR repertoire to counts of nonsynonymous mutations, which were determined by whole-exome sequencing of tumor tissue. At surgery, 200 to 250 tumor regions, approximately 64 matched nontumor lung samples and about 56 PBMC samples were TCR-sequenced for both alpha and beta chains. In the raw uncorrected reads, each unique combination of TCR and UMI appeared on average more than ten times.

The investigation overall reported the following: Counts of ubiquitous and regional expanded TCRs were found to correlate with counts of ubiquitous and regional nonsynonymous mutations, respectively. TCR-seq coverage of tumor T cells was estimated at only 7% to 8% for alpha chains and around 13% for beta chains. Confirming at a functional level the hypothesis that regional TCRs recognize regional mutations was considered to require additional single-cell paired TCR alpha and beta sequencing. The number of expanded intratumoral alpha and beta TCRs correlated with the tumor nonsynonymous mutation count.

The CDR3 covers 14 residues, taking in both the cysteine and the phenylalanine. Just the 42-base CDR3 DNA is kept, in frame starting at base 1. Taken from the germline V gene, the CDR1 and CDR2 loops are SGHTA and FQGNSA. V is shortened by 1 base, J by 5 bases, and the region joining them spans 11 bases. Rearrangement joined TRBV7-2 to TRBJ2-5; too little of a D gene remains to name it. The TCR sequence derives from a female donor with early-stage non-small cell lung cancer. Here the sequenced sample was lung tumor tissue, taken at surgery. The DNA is TGTGCCAGCAGCTTAGGGCCAGTAACTGAGACCCAGTACTTC. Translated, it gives CASSLGPVTETQYF.